Given below is one T cell receptor (beta chain) in context. V lost 5 bases and J lost 2, with 10 bases in between. Germline assignment: CDR1 MDHEN and CDR2 SYDVKM. The CDR3 is made up of 13 amino acids. TCRdb's table, derived via immunoSEQ multiplex PCR, lists solely in-frame clones and lacks some. Of roughly 160,000 clones listed, about 90% were seen once; the top ten hold more than 5.5%. This specimen belongs to a study of T cell responses to AZD1222 COVID-19 vaccine. Sequencing used peripheral blood, obtained on day 0 of AZD1222 vaccination. V and J are TRBV28 and TRBJ2-7, with D possibly being TRBD1 (6 bases). This clonotype was sampled from an adult in good health. This CDR3 is CASSGPGAYEQYF. CDR3 sequence (DNA): TGTGCCAGCAGTGGACCAGGGGCCTACGAGCAGTACTTC.